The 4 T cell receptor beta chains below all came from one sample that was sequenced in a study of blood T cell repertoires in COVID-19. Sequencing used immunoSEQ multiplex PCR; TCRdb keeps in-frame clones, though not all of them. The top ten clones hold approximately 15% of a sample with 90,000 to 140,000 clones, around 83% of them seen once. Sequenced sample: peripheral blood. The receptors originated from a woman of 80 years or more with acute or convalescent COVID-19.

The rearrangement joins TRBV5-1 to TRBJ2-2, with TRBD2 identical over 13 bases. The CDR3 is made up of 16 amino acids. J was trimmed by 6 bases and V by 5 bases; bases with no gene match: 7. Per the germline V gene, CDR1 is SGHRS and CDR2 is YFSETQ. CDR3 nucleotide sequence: TGCGCCAGCAGTTACGGACTAGCGGGAGCGGCCGGGGAGCTGTTTTTT. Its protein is CASSYGLAGAAGELFF. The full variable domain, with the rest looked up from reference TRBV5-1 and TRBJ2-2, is KAGVTQTPRYLIKTRGQQVTLSCSPISGHRSVSWYQQTPGQGLQFLFEYFSETQRNKGNFPGRFSGRQFSNSRSEMNVSTLELGDSALYLCASSYGLAGAAGELFFGEGSRLTVL.

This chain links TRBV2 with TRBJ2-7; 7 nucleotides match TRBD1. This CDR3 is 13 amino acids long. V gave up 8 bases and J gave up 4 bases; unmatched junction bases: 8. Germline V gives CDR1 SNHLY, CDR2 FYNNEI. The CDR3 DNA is TGTGCCAGCGACTTACGACAGGGATACGAGCAGTACTTC. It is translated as CASDLRQGYEQYF.

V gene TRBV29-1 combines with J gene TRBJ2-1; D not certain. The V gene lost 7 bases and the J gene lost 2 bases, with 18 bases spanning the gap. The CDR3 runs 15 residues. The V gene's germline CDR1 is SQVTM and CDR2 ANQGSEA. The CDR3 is CSAPPSSRPYNEQFF. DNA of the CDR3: TGCAGCGCTCCCCCTTCTAGTCGCCCCTACAATGAGCAGTTCTTC.

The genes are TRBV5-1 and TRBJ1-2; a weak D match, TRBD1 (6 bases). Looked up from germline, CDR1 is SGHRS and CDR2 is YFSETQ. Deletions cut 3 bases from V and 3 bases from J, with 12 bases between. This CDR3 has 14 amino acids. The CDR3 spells CASSSLPGDYGYTF. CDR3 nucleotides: TGCGCCAGCAGCTCCCTTCCAGGGGACTATGGCTACACCTTC.